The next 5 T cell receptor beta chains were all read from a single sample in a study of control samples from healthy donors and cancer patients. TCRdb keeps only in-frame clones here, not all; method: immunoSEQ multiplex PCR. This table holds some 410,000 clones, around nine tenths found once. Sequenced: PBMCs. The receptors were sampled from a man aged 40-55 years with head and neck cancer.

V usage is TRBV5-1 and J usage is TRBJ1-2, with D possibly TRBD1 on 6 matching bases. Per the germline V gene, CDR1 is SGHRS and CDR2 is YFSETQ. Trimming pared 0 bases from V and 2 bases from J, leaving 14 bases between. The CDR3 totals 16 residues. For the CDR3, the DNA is TGCGCCAGCAGCTTGGGGGCACAAACAGGGAACTATGGCTACACCTTC. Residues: CASSLGAQTGNYGYTF.

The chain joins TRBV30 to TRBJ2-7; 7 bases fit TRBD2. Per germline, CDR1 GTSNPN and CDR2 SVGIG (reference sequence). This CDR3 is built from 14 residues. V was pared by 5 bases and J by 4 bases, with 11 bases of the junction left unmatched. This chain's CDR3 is CAWGEGGSLYEQYF. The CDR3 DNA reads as TGTGCCTGGGGGGAGGGCGGGAGCCTTTACGAGCAGTACTTC. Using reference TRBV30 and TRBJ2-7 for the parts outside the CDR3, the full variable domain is SQTIHQWPATLVQPVGSPLSLECTVEGTSNPNLYWYRQAAGRGLQLLFYSVGIGQISSEVPQNLSASRPQDRQFILSSKKLLLSDSGFYLCAWGEGGSLYEQYFGPGTRLTVT.

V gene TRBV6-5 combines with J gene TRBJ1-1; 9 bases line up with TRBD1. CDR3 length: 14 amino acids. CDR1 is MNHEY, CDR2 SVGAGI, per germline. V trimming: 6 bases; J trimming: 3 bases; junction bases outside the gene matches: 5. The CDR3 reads CASRKQGAHTEAFF. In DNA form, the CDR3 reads TGTGCCAGCAGAAAACAGGGGGCGCACACTGAAGCTTTCTTT.

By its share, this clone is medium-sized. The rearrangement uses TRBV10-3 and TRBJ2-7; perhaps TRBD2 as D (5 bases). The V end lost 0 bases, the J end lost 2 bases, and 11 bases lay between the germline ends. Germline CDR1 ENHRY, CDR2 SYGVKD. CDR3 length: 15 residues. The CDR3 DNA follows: TGTGCCATCAGTGAGTCGGAGGACGGCCCCTACGAGCAGTACTTC. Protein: CAISESEDGPYEQYF.

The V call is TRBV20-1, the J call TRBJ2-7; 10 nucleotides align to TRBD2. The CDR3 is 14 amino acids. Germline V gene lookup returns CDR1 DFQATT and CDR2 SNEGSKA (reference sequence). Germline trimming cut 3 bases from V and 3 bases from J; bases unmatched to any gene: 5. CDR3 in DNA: TGCAGTGCTAGTCCGGCTAGCGGGAGCTACGAGCAGTACTTC. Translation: CSASPASGSYEQYF.